The present entry profiles one TCR beta chain with its context. Its antigen is as yet unknown. This record belongs to a study of T cell responses to AZD1222 COVID-19 vaccine. Broader study findings: Baseline serology detected seropositivity in only a handful of AZD1222 recipients. Repertoire sampling occurred only after the peak T cell response. A mostly white British donor set with more females was recruited, and clonal diversity was possibly underestimated.

The CDR3 spans 14 residues. Germline lookup yields CDR1 SNHLY and CDR2 FYNNEI. V lost 7 bases, J lost 7 bases, and 6 bases stayed unmatched. Measured with immunoSEQ multiplex PCR; TCRdb has only the in-frame clones, and not every one. The table has 160,000 or so clones, 85% to 90% seen once. The sample in question was peripheral blood, obtained on day 0 of AZD1222 vaccination. V usage is TRBV2 and J usage is TRBJ1-6, with 8 bases aligning to TRBD1. The source is an adult in good health. The CDR3, as DNA: TGTGCCAGCATCGACAGGGGTGGAAATTCACCCCTCCACTTT. Protein product: CASIDRGGNSPLHF.